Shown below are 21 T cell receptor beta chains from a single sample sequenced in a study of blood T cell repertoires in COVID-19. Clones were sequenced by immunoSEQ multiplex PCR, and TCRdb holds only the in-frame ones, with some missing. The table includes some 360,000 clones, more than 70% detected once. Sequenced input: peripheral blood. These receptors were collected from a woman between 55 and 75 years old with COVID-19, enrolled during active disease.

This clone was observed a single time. The CDR3 reads CASSPPRGAFYTGELFF. In DNA form, the CDR3 reads TGTGCCAGTAGTCCCCCCCGGGGGGCGTTTTACACCGGGGAGCTGTTTTTT. The rearrangement links TRBV19 to TRBJ2-2; TRBD2 is a possible D gene (7 bases). Germline-derived CDR1 and CDR2 are LNHDA and SQIVND (reference sequence). V was cut by 5 bases and J by 3 bases, with 19 bases left in between. The CDR3 contains 17 residues.

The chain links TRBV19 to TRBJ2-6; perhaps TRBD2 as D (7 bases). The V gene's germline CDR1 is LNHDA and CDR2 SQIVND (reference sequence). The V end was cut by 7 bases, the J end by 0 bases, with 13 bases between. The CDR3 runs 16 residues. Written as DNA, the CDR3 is TGTGCCAGTAAAAGGGGGGGGTCCTCTGGGGCCAACGTCCTGACTTTC. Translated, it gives CASKRGGSSGANVLTF.

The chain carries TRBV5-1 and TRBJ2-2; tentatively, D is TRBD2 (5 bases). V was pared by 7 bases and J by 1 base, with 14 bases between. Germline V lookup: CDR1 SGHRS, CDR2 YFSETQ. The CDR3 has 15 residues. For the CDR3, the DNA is TGCGCCAGCGAGGGTCGGGCAGGGAACACCGGGGAGCTGTTTTTT. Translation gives CASEGRAGNTGELFF.

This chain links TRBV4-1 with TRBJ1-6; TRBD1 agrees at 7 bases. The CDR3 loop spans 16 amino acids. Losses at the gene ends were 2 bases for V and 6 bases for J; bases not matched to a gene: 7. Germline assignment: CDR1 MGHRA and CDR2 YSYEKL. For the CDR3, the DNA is TGCGCCAGCAGCCAACCCCGACAGGGAGGTAATTCACCCCTCCACTTT. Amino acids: CASSQPRQGGNSPLHF.

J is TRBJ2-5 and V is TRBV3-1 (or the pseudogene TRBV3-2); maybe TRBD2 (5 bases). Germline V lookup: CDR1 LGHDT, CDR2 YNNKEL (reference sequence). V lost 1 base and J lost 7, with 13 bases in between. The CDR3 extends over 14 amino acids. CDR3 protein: CASSQASGALTQYF. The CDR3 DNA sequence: TGTGCCAGCAGCCAAGCGAGCGGCGCCTTGACCCAGTACTTC.

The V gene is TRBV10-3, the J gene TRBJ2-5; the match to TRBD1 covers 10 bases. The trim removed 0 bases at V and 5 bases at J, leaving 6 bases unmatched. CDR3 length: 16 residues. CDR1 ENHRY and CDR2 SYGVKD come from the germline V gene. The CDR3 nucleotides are TGTGCCATCAGTGAGTCAGACAGGGGGCAGTTGGAGACCCAGTACTTC. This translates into CAISESDRGQLETQYF.

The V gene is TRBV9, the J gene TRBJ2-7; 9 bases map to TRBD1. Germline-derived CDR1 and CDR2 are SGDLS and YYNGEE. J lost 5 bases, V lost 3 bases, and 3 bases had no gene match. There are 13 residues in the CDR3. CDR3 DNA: TGTGCCAGCAGCGGGGGACAGGGTGACGAGCAGTACTTC. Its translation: CASSGGQGDEQYF. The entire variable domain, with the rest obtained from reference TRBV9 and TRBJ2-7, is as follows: DSGVTQTPKHLITATGQRVTLRCSPRSGDLSVYWYQQSLDQGLQFLIQYYNGEERAKGNILERFSAQQFPDLHSELNLSSLELGDSALYFCASSGGQGDEQYFGPGTRLTVT.

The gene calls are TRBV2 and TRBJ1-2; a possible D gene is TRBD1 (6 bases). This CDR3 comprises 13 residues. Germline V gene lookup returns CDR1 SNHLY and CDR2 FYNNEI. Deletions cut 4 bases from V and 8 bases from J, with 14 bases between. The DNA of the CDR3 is TGTGCCAGCAGTGGCAGGGGCGGAGACGGCTACACCTTC. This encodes CASSGRGGDGYTF. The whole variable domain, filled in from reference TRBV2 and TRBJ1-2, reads EPEVTQTPSHQVTQMGQEVILRCVPISNHLYFYWYRQILGQKVEFLVSFYNNEISEKSEIFDDQFSVERPDGSNFTLKIRSTKLEDSAMYFCASSGRGGDGYTFGSGTRLTVV.

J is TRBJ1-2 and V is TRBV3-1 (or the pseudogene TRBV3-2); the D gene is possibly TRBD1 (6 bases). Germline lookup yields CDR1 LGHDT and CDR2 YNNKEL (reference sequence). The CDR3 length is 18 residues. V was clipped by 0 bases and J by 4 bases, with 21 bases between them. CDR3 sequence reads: CASSQDFQAGALVYGYTF. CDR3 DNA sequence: TGTGCCAGCAGCCAAGATTTTCAGGCAGGGGCCCTCGTCTATGGCTACACCTTC.

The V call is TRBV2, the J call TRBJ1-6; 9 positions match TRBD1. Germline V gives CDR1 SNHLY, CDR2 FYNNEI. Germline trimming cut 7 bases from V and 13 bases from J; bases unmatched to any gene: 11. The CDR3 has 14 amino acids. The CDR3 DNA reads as TGTGCCAGCACCAGGGACAGGGTTTTGCGGCCCCTCCACTTT. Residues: CASTRDRVLRPLHF. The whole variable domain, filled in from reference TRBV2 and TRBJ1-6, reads EPEVTQTPSHQVTQMGQEVILRCVPISNHLYFYWYRQILGQKVEFLVSFYNNEISEKSEIFDDQFSVERPDGSNFTLKIRSTKLEDSAMYFCASTRDRVLRPLHFGNGTRLTVT.

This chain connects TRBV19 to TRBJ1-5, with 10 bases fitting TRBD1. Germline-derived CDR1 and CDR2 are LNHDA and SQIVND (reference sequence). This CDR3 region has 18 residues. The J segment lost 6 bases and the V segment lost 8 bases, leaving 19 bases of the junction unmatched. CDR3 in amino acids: CASAPQRSGTGEGQPQHF. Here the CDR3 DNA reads TGTGCCAGTGCCCCCCAAAGGAGCGGGACAGGGGAAGGTCAGCCCCAGCATTTT. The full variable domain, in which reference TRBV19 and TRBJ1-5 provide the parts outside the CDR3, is DGGITQSPKYLFRKEGQNVTLSCEQNLNHDAMYWYRQDPGQGLRLIYYSQIVNDFQKGDIAEGYSVSREKKESFPLTVTSAQKNPTAFYLCASAPQRSGTGEGQPQHFGDGTRLSIL.

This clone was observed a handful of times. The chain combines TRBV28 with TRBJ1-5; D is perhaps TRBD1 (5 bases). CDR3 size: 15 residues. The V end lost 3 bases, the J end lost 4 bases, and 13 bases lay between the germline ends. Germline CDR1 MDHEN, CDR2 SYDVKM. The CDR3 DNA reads TGTGCCAGCAGTTTGAATGAGGCAGGGAATCAGCCCCAGCATTTT. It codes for CASSLNEAGNQPQHF.

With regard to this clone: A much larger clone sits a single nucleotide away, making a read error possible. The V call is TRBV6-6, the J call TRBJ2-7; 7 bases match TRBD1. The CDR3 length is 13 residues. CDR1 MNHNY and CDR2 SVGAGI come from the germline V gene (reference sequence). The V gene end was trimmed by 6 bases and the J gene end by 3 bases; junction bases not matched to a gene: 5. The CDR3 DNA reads TGTGCCAGCAGGTACCGGGACAGCTACGAGCAGTACTTC. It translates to CASRYRDSYEQYF.

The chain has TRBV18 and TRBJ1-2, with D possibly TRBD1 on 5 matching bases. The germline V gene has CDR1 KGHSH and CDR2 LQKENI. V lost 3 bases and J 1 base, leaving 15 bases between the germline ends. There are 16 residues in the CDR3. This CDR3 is CASSPGQALFNYGYTF. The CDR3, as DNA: TGTGCCAGCTCACCTGGACAAGCCCTATTTAACTATGGCTACACCTTC.

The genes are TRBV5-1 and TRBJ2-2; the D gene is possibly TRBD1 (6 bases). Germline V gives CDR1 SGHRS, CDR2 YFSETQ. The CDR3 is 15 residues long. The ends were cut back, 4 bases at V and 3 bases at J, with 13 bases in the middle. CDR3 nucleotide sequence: TGCGCCAGCAGCAAACAGGGTTCGGACACCGGGGAGCTGTTTTTT. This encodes CASSKQGSDTGELFF.

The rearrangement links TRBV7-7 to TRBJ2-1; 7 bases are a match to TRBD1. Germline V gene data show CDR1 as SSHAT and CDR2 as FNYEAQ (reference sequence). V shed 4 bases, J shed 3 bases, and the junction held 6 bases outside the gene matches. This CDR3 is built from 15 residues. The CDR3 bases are TGTGCCAGCAGCTCCACGACAGGGCTCTACAATGAGCAGTTCTTC. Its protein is CASSSTTGLYNEQFF.

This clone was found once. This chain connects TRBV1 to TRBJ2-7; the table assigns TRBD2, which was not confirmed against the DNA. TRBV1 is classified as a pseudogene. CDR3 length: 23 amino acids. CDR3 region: CTSSRECRRGTGLLAGGFYEQYF. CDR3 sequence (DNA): TGCACCAGCAGCCGGGAATGTCGTCGCGGGACAGGCCTTCTAGCGGGGGGTTTCTACGAGCAGTACTTC.

The DNA for the CDR3 is TGCGCCACCAACCTAGAAGTGCCTAGCGGGGAGCAGTACTTC. This gives the protein CATNLEVPSGEQYF. The chain joins TRBV10-2 to TRBJ2-7; 8 nucleotides align to TRBD2. The length of the CDR3 is 14 residues. CDR1 and CDR2 (germline): WSHSY, SAAADI. The trim removed 10 bases at V and 7 bases at J, leaving 15 bases unmatched.

CDR3 bases: TGTGCCAACCAGGGGAGCCGGAACTATGGCTACACCTTC. Translated: CANQGSRNYGYTF. The chain is built from TRBV7-9 and TRBJ1-2; possible D gene TRBD1, 6 bases. Germline V gene data show CDR1 as SEHNR and CDR2 as FQNEAQ (reference sequence). V lost 10 bases and J lost 2, with 14 bases in between. The length of the CDR3 is 13 residues.

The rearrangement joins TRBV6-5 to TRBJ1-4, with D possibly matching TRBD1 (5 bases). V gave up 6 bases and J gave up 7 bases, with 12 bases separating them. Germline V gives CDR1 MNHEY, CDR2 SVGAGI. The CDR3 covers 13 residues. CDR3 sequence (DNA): TGTGCCAGCAGGGCCGGGGGGGGTGAAAAACTGTTTTTT. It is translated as CASRAGGGEKLFF.

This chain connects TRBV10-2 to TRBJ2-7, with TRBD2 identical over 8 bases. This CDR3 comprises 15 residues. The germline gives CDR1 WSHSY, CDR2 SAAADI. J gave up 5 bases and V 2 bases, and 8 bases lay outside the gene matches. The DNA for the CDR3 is TGCGCCAGCAGTGAGGGGGTAGCGGGGTGGGACGAGCAGTACTTC. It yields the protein CASSEGVAGWDEQYF.